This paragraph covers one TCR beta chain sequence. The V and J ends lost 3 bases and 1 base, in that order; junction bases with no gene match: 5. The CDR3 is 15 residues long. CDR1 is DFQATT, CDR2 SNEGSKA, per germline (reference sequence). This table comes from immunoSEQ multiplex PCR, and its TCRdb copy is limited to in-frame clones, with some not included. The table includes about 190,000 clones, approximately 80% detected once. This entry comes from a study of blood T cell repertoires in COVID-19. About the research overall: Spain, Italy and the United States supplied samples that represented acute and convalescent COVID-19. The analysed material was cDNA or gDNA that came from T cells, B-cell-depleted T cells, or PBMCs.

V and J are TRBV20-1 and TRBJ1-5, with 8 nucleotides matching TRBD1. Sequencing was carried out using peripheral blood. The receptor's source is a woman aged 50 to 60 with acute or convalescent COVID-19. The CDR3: CSASTTGVSNQPQHF. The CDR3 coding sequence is TGCAGTGCTAGTACGACAGGGGTGAGCAATCAGCCCCAGCATTTT.